This T cell receptor beta chain is drawn from a study of OX40 agonist ivuxolimab in advanced cancers. In the study overall: The eligibility criteria allowed prior anti-PD-1, anti-PD-L1 or anti-CTLA-4 therapy, and approximately 42% had some.

Some clones are missing from TCRdb's copy, which holds only in-frame ones; the method was immunoSEQ multiplex PCR. The sample yields tens of thousands of clones, approximately 93% seen once. The CDR3 is 16 amino acids. V was cut by 1 base and J by 6 bases, with 16 bases left in between. Looked up from germline, CDR1 is SGHNT and CDR2 is YYREEE (reference sequence). The sample here was CD4+ or CD8+ T cells sorted from blood, taken in a trial of the OX40 agonist ivuxolimab. This clonotype was obtained from an adult with an advanced solid tumor such as melanoma, head and neck, liver or kidney cancer. This chain connects TRBV5-4 to TRBJ2-2, with unresolved D. For the CDR3, the DNA is TGTGCCAGCAGCTTGAGGCAGTTTGTTCCTCCCGGGGAGCTGTTTTTT. This codes for CASSLRQFVPPGELFF. The full variable domain, rest sourced from reference TRBV5-4 and TRBJ2-2, is ETGVTQSPTHLIKTRGQQVTLRCSSQSGHNTVSWYQQALGQGPQFIFQYYREEENGRGNFPPRFSGLQFPNYSSELNVNALELDDSALYLCASSLRQFVPPGELFFGEGSRLTVL.